This T cell receptor (beta chain) emerged from a study of blood T cell repertoires in COVID-19. Study-wide context: COVID-19 samples from acute and convalescent phases originated in the United States, Italy and Spain.

Original processing methods: Amplifying reference gene primers gave estimates of nucleated cell counts. Sequencing was performed with immunoSEQ multiplex PCR; in TCRdb, only in-frame clones are kept and a portion is missing. The V and J calls and clone size were taken over from that table, and D and trimming were inferred from the DNA. Here the sample spans hundreds of thousands of clones, approximately 86% being singletons. Enrolled through a virtual design, the participants were between roughly 18 and 89 years of age and came from fewer than 30 US areas. Recovered status applied to Cohort 3 donors who had two consecutive negative PCRs. It also applied to those with clearance or with symptom resolution. CDR3 size: 16 residues. V lost 4 bases to trimming and J lost 0 bases, with 13 bases between them. Germline V gene data show CDR1 as LNHNV and CDR2 as YYDKDF (reference sequence).

The chain carries TRBV15 and TRBJ1-3; D may be TRBD1 (6 bases). The receptor's source is a woman aged 50 to 60 who had recovered from COVID-19. The specimen was PBMCs or T cells enriched from blood (not recorded which). This CDR3 is CATSIGQRPSGNTIYF. In nucleotides, the CDR3 is TGTGCCACCAGCATCGGACAGCGGCCCTCTGGAAACACCATATATTTT.